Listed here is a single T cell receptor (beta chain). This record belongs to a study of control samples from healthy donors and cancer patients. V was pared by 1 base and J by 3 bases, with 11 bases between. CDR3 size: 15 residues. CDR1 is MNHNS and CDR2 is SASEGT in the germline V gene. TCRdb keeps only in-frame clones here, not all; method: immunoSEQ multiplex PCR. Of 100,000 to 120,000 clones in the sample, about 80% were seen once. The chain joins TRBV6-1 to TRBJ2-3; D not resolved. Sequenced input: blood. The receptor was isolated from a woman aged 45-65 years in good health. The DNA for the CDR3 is TGTGCCAGCAGTGAAGGGGTTGCACCAACAGATACGCAGTATTTT. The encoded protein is CASSEGVAPTDTQYF.